This entry features one T cell receptor (beta chain) sequence. Trimming at V came to 7 bases and at J to 4 bases, leaving 6 bases not matched to a gene. The CDR3 is made up of 13 amino acids. The germline V gene has CDR1 SNHLY and CDR2 FYNNEI. The data originate from a study of blood T cell repertoires in COVID-19. Background on the study: The United States, Italy and Spain supplied acute and convalescent COVID-19 samples. T cells, B-cell-depleted T cells, or PBMCs provided the cDNA or gDNA that served as material.

Original handling: How many nucleated cells were present was estimated from reference gene primer amplification. Repertoires were generated with immunoSEQ multiplex PCR, while TCRdb's copy carries only in-frame clones and drops some. That table supplies the V and J calls and clone size; D and trimming were determined from the DNA. The sample lists fewer than 500,000 clones; around 86% were seen once. Material: peripheral blood. The origin of this receptor is a woman aged 25 to 39 with active or convalescent COVID-19. The chain carries TRBV2 and TRBJ1-1; TRBD1 matches 7 bases. The CDR3 protein is CASKTQGTTEAFF. As DNA, the CDR3 is TGTGCCAGCAAAACACAGGGGACCACTGAAGCTTTCTTT. Complete variable domain (other parts from reference TRBV2 and TRBJ1-1): EPEVTQTPSHQVTQMGQEVILRCVPISNHLYFYWYRQILGQKVEFLVSFYNNEISEKSEIFDDQFSVERPDGSNFTLKIRSTKLEDSAMYFCASKTQGTTEAFFGQGTRLTVV.